These T cell receptor beta chains were read from a single sample in a study of CD8 T cells in Susac syndrome. Each CDR3 protein is one row after TCRdb ran MiXCR on the immunoSEQ multiplex PCR reads. The table shows hundreds of thousands of distinct CDR3 sequences, with 90% to 96% occurring only once. Material for sequencing was CD4+ T cells from PBMCs. The receptors originated from a human donor with Susac syndrome. CDR3s include the opening cysteine and the closing phenylalanine or tryptophan. A D gene is named only where the DNA matches it firmly. Clone sizes are given selectively: once, few, many, or a class where the clone is expanded.

>TRBV7-9|-|TRBJ2-5|once
CASSPWDSPRGETQYF
TGTGCCAGCAGCCCGTGGGACTCACCAAGAGGGGAGACCCAGTACTTC
>TRBV29-1|-|TRBJ2-5|-
CSVAPRLQETQYF
TGCAGCGTTGCACCGCGGCTCCAAGAGACCCAGTACTTC
>TRBV7-9|-|TRBJ1-2|-
CASSLGYGAANYGYTF
TGTGCCAGCAGCTTGGGGTACGGGGCGGCTAACTATGGCTACACCTTC
>TRBV19|-|TRBJ2-5|-
CASRINSGIETQYF
TGTGCCAGTAGAATTAATAGTGGTATCGAGACCCAGTACTTC
>TRBV29-1|-|TRBJ1-5|-
CSVVLGGSNQPQHF
TGCAGCGTTGTATTAGGCGGGAGCAATCAGCCCCAGCATTTT
>TRBV30|TRBD2|TRBJ2-7|-
CAWSLGGGGSYEQYF
TGTGCCTGGAGTCTTGGGGGCGGGGGGTCCTACGAGCAGTACTTC
>TRBV11-2|TRBD2|TRBJ2-4|-
CASSLRLASSDIQYF
TGTGCCAGCAGCCTCAGACTAGCGAGTTCAGACATTCAGTACTTC
>TRBV5-1|-|TRBJ2-1|-
CASSLVLAQGSEQFF
TGCGCCAGCAGCTTGGTTCTAGCCCAAGGAAGCGAGCAGTTCTTC
>TRBV11-2|-|TRBJ2-1|-
CASSSTSFEQFF
TGTGCCAGCAGCTCGACTAGTTTTGAGCAGTTCTTC
>TRBV7-3|-|TRBJ2-7|-
CASSLEEEGPGRSYEQYF
TGTGCCAGCAGCTTAGAAGAAGAAGGGCCCGGGCGCTCCTACGAGCAGTACTTC
>TRBV5-1|-|TRBJ2-1|-
CASSLESSSYNEQFF
TGCGCCAGCAGCTTGGAGTCGTCGTCCTACAATGAGCAGTTCTTC
>TRBV2|-|TRBJ2-2|once
CASEVSYDGELFF
TGTGCCAGCGAGGTCAGCTACGACGGGGAGCTGTTTTTT
>TRBV6-5|TRBD1|TRBJ1-1|-
CASSFRTGQGPFF
TGTGCCAGCAGCTTCCGTACGGGACAGGGACCTTTCTTT
>TRBV24-1|-|TRBJ2-1|-
CATSDPGEREQFF
TGTGCCACCAGTGACCCAGGGGAACGTGAGCAGTTCTTC
>TRBV4-1|-|TRBJ1-1|-
CASSQARQLPEAFF
TGCGCCAGCAGCCAAGCCCGACAGCTTCCCGAAGCTTTCTTT
>TRBV28|-|TRBJ2-1|-
CASGAEQFF
TGTGCCAGCGGGGCGGAGCAGTTCTTC
>TRBV29-1|-|TRBJ2-7|-
CSVDIGNGGSYEQYF
TGCAGCGTTGATATCGGCAACGGGGGCTCCTACGAGCAGTACTTC
>TRBV2|-|TRBJ1-2|-
CASSPPLGGFGGAYGYTF
TGTGCCAGCAGCCCCCCCTTGGGAGGGTTCGGCGGGGCCTATGGCTACACCTTC
>TRBV28|-|TRBJ1-2|-
CASIRVGYGYTF
TGTGCCAGCATACGGGTTGGCTATGGCTACACCTTC
>TRBV29-1|-|TRBJ2-5|-
CSVFYRLRETQYF
TGCAGCGTGTTCTATAGGTTGAGGGAGACCCAGTACTTC
>TRBV9|TRBD2|TRBJ2-7|-
CASSRRGGRGEQYF
TGTGCCAGCAGTAGGCGCGGGGGACGGGGGGAGCAGTACTTC
>TRBV29-1|-|TRBJ2-7|-
CSASLAGNYEQYF
TGCAGCGCCTCCTTGGCGGGAAATTACGAGCAGTACTTC
>TRBV20-1|TRBD2|TRBJ2-1|-
CSARDRTSGMYNEQFF
TGCAGTGCTAGAGACCGGACTAGCGGAATGTACAATGAGCAGTTCTTC
>TRBV20-1|TRBD2|TRBJ2-3|-
CSAFTGTSGITDTQYF
TGCAGTGCTTTTACCGGGACTAGCGGGATCACAGATACGCAGTATTTT
>TRBV19|-|TRBJ1-1|-
CASSTLIRAMMNTEAFF
TGTGCCAGTAGTACACTGATAAGAGCGATGATGAACACTGAAGCTTTCTTT
>TRBV24-1|TRBD1|TRBJ2-5|-
CATSGGRDSEETQYF
TGTGCCACCAGTGGGGGCCGGGACAGTGAGGAGACCCAGTACTTC
>TRBV12-3/TRBV12-4|-|TRBJ1-2|-
CASSTPGSPYGYTF
TGTGCCAGCAGCACCCCTGGGTCGCCCTATGGCTACACCTTC
>TRBV24-1|-|TRBJ1-2|-
CATSDTRKGVSAF
TGTGCCACCAGTGATACCCGGAAGGGGGTCTCCGCCTTC
>TRBV3-1|-|TRBJ2-5|-
CASSQMAQETQYF
TGTGCCAGCAGCCAGATGGCCCAAGAGACCCAGTACTTC
>TRBV19|-|TRBJ1-1|-
CASSQDRPLSEAFF
TGTGCCAGTAGCCAAGACAGACCACTTAGTGAAGCTTTCTTT
>TRBV4-1|-|TRBJ2-5|-
CASSGLGWADQETQYF
TGCGCCAGCAGCGGGCTCGGTTGGGCAGACCAAGAGACCCAGTACTTC
>TRBV24-1|-|TRBJ2-1|-
CATSARSYNEQFF
TGTGCCACCAGTGCGCGCTCCTACAATGAGCAGTTCTTC
>TRBV27|TRBD2|TRBJ2-7|-
CASSLSGGRYEQYF
TGTGCCAGCAGTTTATCGGGAGGGCGGTACGAGCAGTACTTC
>TRBV7-3|TRBD2|TRBJ2-3|-
CASSFNRGLAGAADTQYF
TGTGCCAGCAGCTTTAATCGAGGACTAGCGGGAGCGGCAGATACGCAGTATTTT
>TRBV3-1|TRBD1|TRBJ2-2|-
CASSYTGVGGELFF
TGTGCCAGCAGCTACACAGGGGTTGGCGGGGAGCTGTTTTTT
>TRBV25-1|-|TRBJ1-1|-
CASSETSFMNTEAFF
TGTGCCAGCAGTGAAACGAGCTTTATGAACACTGAAGCTTTCTTT
>TRBV4-1|-|TRBJ2-4|-
CASSQEFFPGRAKNIQYF
TGCGCCAGCAGCCAAGAATTTTTTCCAGGGCGAGCCAAAAACATTCAGTACTTC
>TRBV29-1|-|TRBJ2-2|-
CSVRRGAGTGELFF
TGCAGCGTGCGCCGGGGCGCGGGGACCGGGGAGCTGTTTTTT